This passage covers 21 T cell receptor beta chains from one sample sequenced in a study of shared clonotypes between healthy human individuals. Measured with immunoSEQ multiplex PCR; TCRdb has only the in-frame clones, and not every one. The sample lists some 360,000 clones; around 79% were seen once. Material: memory CD4+ T cells sorted from blood. Subset of the sample: CD45RA-negative fraction. The receptor set was obtained from a man younger than 40 in good health.

This clone was observed once. The chain has TRBV5-4 and TRBJ2-2; D is possibly TRBD1 or TRBD2 (6 bases each). V shed 4 bases and J shed 4 bases, with 14 bases lying between them. CDR1 SGHNT and CDR2 YYREEE come from the germline V gene (reference sequence). This CDR3 comprises 15 residues. In DNA, the CDR3 is TGTGCCAGCAGCCCCAGGGGCGGGGTCACCGGGGAGCTGTTTTTT. Translated: CASSPRGGVTGELFF.

This clone was detected only once. The rearrangement joins TRBV28 to TRBJ2-7, with 7 bases that match TRBD1. Germline V gene lookup returns CDR1 MDHEN and CDR2 SYDVKM. This CDR3 comprises 17 residues. J lost 4 bases, V lost 4 bases, and 16 bases had no gene match. DNA of the CDR3: TGTGCCAGCAGTTGGGATTGGGGACAGTCCCTCGGTTACGAGCAGTACTTC. Translation: CASSWDWGQSLGYEQYF.

Only one count was recorded for this clone. DNA of the CDR3: TGCGCCAGCAGCTTAGAGACAGGGACAAATGAAAAACTGTTTTTT. Encoded protein: CASSLETGTNEKLFF. The chain uses TRBV5-1 and TRBJ1-4, with 7 bases lining up with TRBD1. CDR1 and CDR2 from the germline V gene are SGHRS and YFSETQ. The CDR3 covers 15 residues. The junction had 6 bases not matched to a gene; V was cut back by 2 bases and J by 5 bases.

The chain couples TRBV19 to TRBJ2-7; no firm D call. The CDR3 length is 14 residues. The V end lost 0 bases, the J end lost 3 bases, and 9 bases lay between the germline ends. Per germline, CDR1 LNHDA and CDR2 SQIVND (reference sequence). CDR3 sequence (DNA): TGTGCCAGTAGTATAGATCTGGGCAGCTACGAGCAGTACTTC. It yields the protein CASSIDLGSYEQYF.

V and J are TRBV11-3 and TRBJ2-7; the match to TRBD2 covers 7 bases. J gave up 4 bases and V 1 base, and 4 bases lay outside the gene matches. This CDR3 has 14 residues. Germline V gives CDR1 SGHNT, CDR2 YENEEA. CDR3: CASSLGLADYEQYF. The CDR3, as DNA: TGTGCCAGCAGCTTAGGGCTAGCGGATTACGAGCAGTACTTC.

The genes are TRBV28 and TRBJ1-1; D is uncertain. The ends were cut back, 2 bases at V and 8 bases at J, with 9 bases in the middle. Per the germline V gene, CDR1 is MDHEN and CDR2 is SYDVKM. CDR3 size: 12 residues. CDR3 in DNA: TGTGCCAGCAGTTTAGAACAATTAGAAGCTTTCTTT. Protein product: CASSLEQLEAFF.

V is TRBV7-2 and J is TRBJ2-7; D gene uncertain. The CDR3 spans 12 residues. Trimming shortened V by 6 bases and J by 6 bases, and 12 bases separated the two germline ends. CDR1 is SGHTA and CDR2 is FQGNSA in the germline V gene. CDR3 sequence: CASSSLTREQYF. Written as DNA, the CDR3 is TGTGCCAGCAGTTCCCTGACTCGCGAGCAGTACTTC. Full variable domain (missing parts from reference TRBV7-2 and TRBJ2-7): GAGVSQSPSNKVTEKGKDVELRCDPISGHTALYWYRQSLGQGLEFLIYFQGNSAPDKSGLPSDRFSAERTGGSVSTLTIQRTQQEDSAVYLCASSSLTREQYFGPGTRLTVT.

The chain employs TRBV7-2 and TRBJ2-1, with D perhaps matching TRBD2 (5 bases). Germline CDR1 and CDR2: SGHTA and FQGNSA. The germline V and J ends were trimmed by 2 bases and 6 bases, with 8 bases remaining between them. The CDR3 totals 13 residues. CDR3 DNA sequence: TGTGCCAGCAGCTTAAACGAGGGCAATGAGCAGTTCTTC. This gives the protein CASSLNEGNEQFF.

The rearrangement joins TRBV18 to TRBJ2-1; no clear D gene. This CDR3 has 15 residues. Germline CDR1 KGHSH, CDR2 LQKENI. V dropped 0 bases and J dropped 4 bases, with 10 bases sitting between them. The CDR3, as DNA: TGTGCCAGCTCACCACCAGGGATACCATACAATGAGCAGTTCTTC. Encoded protein: CASSPPGIPYNEQFF.

The rearrangement links TRBV9 to TRBJ2-2; 9 bases line up with TRBD1. V gave up 8 bases and J gave up 8 bases; unmatched junction bases: 13. The germline CDR1 and CDR2 sequences are SGDLS and YYNGEE. The CDR3 covers 15 residues. The CDR3 protein is CASKPGQGLSGELFF. The DNA for the CDR3 is TGTGCCAGTAAGCCGGGACAGGGACTGTCGGGGGAGCTGTTTTTT. Together with reference TRBV9 and TRBJ2-2, the CDR3 gives the full variable domain: DSGVTQTPKHLITATGQRVTLRCSPRSGDLSVYWYQQSLDQGLQFLIQYYNGEERAKGNILERFSAQQFPDLHSELNLSSLELGDSALYFCASKPGQGLSGELFFGEGSRLTVL.

The chain employs TRBV15 and TRBJ2-5, with TRBD2 identical over 8 bases. Germline V gene data show CDR1 as LNHNV and CDR2 as YYDKDF (reference sequence). Losses at the gene ends were 0 bases for V and 4 bases for J; bases not matched to a gene: 1. This CDR3 is built from 14 residues. This chain's CDR3 is CATSRDRGGETQYF. The CDR3 DNA sequence: TGTGCCACCAGCAGAGATCGGGGGGGAGAGACCCAGTACTTC. The whole variable domain, filled in from reference TRBV15 and TRBJ2-5, reads DAMVIQNPRYQVTQFGKPVTLSCSQTLNHNVMYWYQQKSSQAPKLLFHYYDKDFNNEADTPDNFQSRRPNTSFCFLDIRSPGLGDTAMYLCATSRDRGGETQYFGPGTRLLVL.

V is TRBV7-9 and J is TRBJ2-7; possibly TRBD1 or TRBD2 for D (5 bases each). Trimming left V 5 bases short and J 3 bases short, with 17 bases between. Germline CDR1 is SEHNR and CDR2 is FQNEAQ (reference sequence). The CDR3 loop spans 15 amino acids. The CDR3 DNA sequence: TGTGCCAGCAGCCGAGGGGACCCGGGCAGCTACGAGCAGTACTTC. Translating it yields CASSRGDPGSYEQYF.

The chain uses TRBV7-2 and TRBJ1-1, with D possibly matching TRBD1 (6 bases). Germline V gene sequence: CDR1 SGHTA, CDR2 FQGNSA. Trimming cost V 2 bases and J 4 bases, with 11 bases left between them. The CDR3 contains 14 residues. DNA of the CDR3: TGTGCCAGCAGCTTATTCCTGACAGGCACTGAAGCTTTCTTT. Amino acid sequence: CASSLFLTGTEAFF.

The V and J genes are TRBV18 and TRBJ2-5, with D hard to call. The CDR3 runs to 13 residues. V was cut by 4 bases and J by 5 bases, with 11 bases left in between. Looked up from germline, CDR1 is KGHSH and CDR2 is LQKENI. In DNA, the CDR3 is TGTGCCAGCTCACGATCGGTTGGGGAGACCCAGTACTTC. Its protein is CASSRSVGETQYF. Looking up the rest from reference TRBV18 and TRBJ2-5 gives the full variable domain: NAGVMQNPRHLVRRRGQEARLRCSPMKGHSHVYWYRQLPEEGLKFMVYLQKENIIDESGMPKERFSAEFPKEGPSILRIQQVVRGDSAAYFCASSRSVGETQYFGPGTRLLVL.

The genes are TRBV5-1 and TRBJ2-5; no clear D. V was clipped by 2 bases and J by 2 bases, with 10 bases between them. The CDR3 contains 14 residues. Germline V gives CDR1 SGHRS, CDR2 YFSETQ. The CDR3 nucleotides are TGCGCCAGCAGCTTAACGTCGTGGCAAGAGACCCAGTACTTC. Translation: CASSLTSWQETQYF.

The rearrangement links TRBV5-1 to TRBJ1-3; D gene ambiguous. Trimming removed 1 base at V and 8 bases at J, with 13 bases between. In germline, CDR1 is SGHRS, CDR2 YFSETQ. The CDR3 sequence is 14 residues long. The CDR3 sequence is CASSLTGRADTIYF. The DNA of the CDR3 is TGCGCCAGCAGCTTGACTGGAAGAGCAGACACCATATATTTT.

The rearrangement uses TRBV11-3 and TRBJ2-5; 8 bases line up with TRBD1. Per the germline V gene, CDR1 is SGHNT and CDR2 is YENEEA. The CDR3 sequence is 14 residues long. V was pared by 6 bases and J by 5 bases, with 8 bases of the junction left unmatched. CDR3 DNA: TGTGCCAGCAGTCCAGGACAGGGCGGTGAGACCCAGTACTTC. This codes for CASSPGQGGETQYF.

This clone appeared a single time. V gene TRBV5-1 combines with J gene TRBJ2-2, with D possibly matching TRBD1 (6 bases). The CDR3 runs to 15 residues. The germline gives CDR1 SGHRS, CDR2 YFSETQ. Deletions cut 4 bases from V and 4 bases from J, with 14 bases between. The CDR3 sequence is CASSPTGWITGELFF. In nucleotides, the CDR3 is TGCGCCAGCAGCCCTACAGGGTGGATCACCGGGGAGCTGTTTTTT.

The chain recombines TRBV6-6 with TRBJ2-1, with D possibly TRBD2 on 6 matching bases. Trimming cost V 6 bases and J 4 bases, with 13 bases left between them. The CDR3 loop spans 14 amino acids. The germline V gene has CDR1 MNHNY and CDR2 SVGAGI (reference sequence). The CDR3 sequence is CASRTGTQYNEQFF. In nucleotides, the CDR3 is TGTGCCAGCAGGACCGGGACTCAATACAATGAGCAGTTCTTC.

This clone was counted only a few times. The V and J genes are TRBV29-1 and TRBJ2-5, with D perhaps TRBD2 (7 bases). V lost 8 bases and J 9 bases, leaving 19 bases between the germline ends. The CDR3 has 12 amino acids. Germline V gene sequence: CDR1 SQVTM, CDR2 ANQGSEA. The CDR3 DNA follows: TGCAGCCAACGGGGGGCCTCGTCGGCCCAGTACTTC. Protein product: CSQRGASSAQYF.

The V and J genes are TRBV19 and TRBJ1-1; TRBD1 matches 8 bases. Trimming took 3 bases from V and 6 from J; bases not matched to a gene: 21. The germline gives CDR1 LNHDA, CDR2 SQIVND (reference sequence). This CDR3 is 19 amino acids long. CDR3 in DNA: TGTGCCAGTAGTATGTTTCATCCCGCGGGGTCAGGGGGCTTCCCTGAAGCTTTCTTT. Protein product: CASSMFHPAGSGGFPEAFF.